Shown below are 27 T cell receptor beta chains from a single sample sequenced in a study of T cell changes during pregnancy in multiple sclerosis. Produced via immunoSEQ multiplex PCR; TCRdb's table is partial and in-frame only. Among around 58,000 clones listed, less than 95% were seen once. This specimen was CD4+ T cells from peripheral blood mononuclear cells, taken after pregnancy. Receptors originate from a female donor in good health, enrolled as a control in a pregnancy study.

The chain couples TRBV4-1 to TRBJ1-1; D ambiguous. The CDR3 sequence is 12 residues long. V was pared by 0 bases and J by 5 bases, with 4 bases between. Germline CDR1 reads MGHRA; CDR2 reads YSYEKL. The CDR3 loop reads CASSQERTEAFF. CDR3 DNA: TGCGCCAGCAGCCAAGAACGGACTGAAGCTTTCTTT.

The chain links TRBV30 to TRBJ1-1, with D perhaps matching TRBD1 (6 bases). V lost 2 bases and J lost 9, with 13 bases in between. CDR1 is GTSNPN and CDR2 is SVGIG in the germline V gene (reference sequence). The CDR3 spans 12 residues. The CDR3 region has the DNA TGTGCCTGGAGTATAACAGGGAGCAAAGCTTTCTTT. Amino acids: CAWSITGSKAFF.

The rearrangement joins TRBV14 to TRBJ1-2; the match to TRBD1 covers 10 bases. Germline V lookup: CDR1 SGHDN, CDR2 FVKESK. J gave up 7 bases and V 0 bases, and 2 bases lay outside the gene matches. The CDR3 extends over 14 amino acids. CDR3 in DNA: TGTGCCAGCAGCCAAGATCGGACAGGGGGTGGCTACACCTTC. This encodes CASSQDRTGGGYTF.

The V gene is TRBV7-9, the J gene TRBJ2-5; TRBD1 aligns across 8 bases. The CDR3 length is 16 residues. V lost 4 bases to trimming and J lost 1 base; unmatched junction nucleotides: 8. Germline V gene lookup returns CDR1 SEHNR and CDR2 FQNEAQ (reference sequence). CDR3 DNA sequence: TGTGCCAGCAGCTCCCGACAGGGACAGGCCCAAGAGACCCAGTACTTC. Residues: CASSSRQGQAQETQYF.

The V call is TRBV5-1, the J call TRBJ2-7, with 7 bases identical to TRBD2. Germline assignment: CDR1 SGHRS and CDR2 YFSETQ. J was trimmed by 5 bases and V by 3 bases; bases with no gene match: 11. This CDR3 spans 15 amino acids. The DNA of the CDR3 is TGCGCCAGCAGCTACTCGGCGGGGGATTTGGACGAGCAGTACTTC. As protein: CASSYSAGDLDEQYF. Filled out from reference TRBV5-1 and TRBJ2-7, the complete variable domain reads KAGVTQTPRYLIKTRGQQVTLSCSPISGHRSVSWYQQTPGQGLQFLFEYFSETQRNKGNFPGRFSGRQFSNSRSEMNVSTLELGDSALYLCASSYSAGDLDEQYFGPGTRLTVT.

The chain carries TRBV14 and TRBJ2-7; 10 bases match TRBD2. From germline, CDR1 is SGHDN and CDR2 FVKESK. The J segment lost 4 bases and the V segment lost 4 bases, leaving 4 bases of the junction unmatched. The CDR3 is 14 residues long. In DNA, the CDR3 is TGTGCCAGCAGCCCAGCGGGGGGGCGGTACGAGCAGTACTTC. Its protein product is CASSPAGGRYEQYF.

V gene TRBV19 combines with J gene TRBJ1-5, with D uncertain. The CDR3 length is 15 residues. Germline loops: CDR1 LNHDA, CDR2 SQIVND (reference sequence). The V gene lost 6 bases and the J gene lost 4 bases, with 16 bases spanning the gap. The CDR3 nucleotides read TGTGCCAGTAGCGAGAGGGATTATCGAAATCAGCCCCAGCATTTT. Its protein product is CASSERDYRNQPQHF.

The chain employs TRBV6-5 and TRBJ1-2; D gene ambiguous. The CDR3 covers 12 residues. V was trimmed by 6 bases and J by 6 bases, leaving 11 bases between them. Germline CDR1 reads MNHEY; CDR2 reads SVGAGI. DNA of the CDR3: TGTGCCAGCAGCTCTAGGATCGATGGCTACACCTTC. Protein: CASSSRIDGYTF.

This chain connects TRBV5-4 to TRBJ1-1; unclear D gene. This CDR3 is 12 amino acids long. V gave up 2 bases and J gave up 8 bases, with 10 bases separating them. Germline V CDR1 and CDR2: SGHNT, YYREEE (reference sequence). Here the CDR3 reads CASSFDSREAFF. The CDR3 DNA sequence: TGTGCCAGCAGCTTCGATTCCAGGGAAGCTTTCTTT.

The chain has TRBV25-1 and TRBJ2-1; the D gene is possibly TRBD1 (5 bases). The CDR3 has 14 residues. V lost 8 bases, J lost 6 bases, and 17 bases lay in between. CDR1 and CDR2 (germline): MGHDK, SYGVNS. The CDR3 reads CASPTLRQGNEQFF. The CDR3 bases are TGTGCCAGCCCTACACTAAGGCAGGGCAATGAGCAGTTCTTC.

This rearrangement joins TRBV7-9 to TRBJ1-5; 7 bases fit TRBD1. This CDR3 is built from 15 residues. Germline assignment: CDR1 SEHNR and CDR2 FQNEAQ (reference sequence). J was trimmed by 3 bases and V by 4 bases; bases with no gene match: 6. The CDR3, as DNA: TGTGCCAGCAGCTCCCGGGACAGTAACAATCAGCCCCAGCATTTT. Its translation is CASSSRDSNNQPQHF.

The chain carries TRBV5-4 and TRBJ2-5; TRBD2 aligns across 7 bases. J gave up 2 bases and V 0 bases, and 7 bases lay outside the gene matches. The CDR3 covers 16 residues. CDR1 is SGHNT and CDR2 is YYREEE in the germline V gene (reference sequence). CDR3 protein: CASSLGGGLTQETQYF. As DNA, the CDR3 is TGTGCCAGCAGCTTGGGGGGGGGACTTACTCAAGAGACCCAGTACTTC.

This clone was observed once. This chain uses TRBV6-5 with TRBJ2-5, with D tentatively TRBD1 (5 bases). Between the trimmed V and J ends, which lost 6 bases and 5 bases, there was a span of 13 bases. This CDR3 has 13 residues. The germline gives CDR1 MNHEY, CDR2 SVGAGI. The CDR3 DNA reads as TGTGCCAGCAGCATAGGGGCGCGGGAGACCCAGTACTTC. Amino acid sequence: CASSIGARETQYF.

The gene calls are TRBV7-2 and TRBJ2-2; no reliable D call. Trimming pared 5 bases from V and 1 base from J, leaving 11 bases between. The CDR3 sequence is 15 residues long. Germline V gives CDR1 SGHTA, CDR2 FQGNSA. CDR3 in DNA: TGTGCCAGCAGCGGGTTCGACTTGAACACCGGGGAGCTGTTTTTT. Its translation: CASSGFDLNTGELFF.

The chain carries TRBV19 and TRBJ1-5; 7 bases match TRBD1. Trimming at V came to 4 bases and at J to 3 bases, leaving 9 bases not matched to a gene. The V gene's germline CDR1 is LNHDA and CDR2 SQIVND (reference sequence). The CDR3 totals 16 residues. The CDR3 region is CASSTGDSYINQPQHF. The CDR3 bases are TGTGCCAGTAGTACGGGGGACAGCTATATCAATCAGCCCCAGCATTTT.

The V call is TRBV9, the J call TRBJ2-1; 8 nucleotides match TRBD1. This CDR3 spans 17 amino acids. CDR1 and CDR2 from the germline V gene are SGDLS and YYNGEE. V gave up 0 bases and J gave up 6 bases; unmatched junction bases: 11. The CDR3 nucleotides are TGTGCCAGCAGCGTAGGGGGACAGGCAAAATGGGGCAATGAGCAGTTCTTC. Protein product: CASSVGGQAKWGNEQFF.

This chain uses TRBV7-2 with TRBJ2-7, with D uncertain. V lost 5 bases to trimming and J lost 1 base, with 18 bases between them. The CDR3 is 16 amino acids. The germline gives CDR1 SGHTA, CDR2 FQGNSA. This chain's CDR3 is CASSLVYQVYSYEQYF. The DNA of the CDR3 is TGTGCCAGCAGCCTCGTATACCAGGTGTATTCCTACGAGCAGTACTTC.

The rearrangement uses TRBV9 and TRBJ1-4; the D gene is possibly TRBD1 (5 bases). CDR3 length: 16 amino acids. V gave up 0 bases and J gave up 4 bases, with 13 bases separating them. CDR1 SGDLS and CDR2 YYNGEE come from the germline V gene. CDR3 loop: CASSVGARGLNEKLFF. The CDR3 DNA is TGTGCCAGCAGCGTAGGTGCAAGGGGCCTTAATGAAAAACTGTTTTTT.

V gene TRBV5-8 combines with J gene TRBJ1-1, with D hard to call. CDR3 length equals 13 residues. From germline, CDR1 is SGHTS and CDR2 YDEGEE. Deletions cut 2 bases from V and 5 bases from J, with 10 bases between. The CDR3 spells CASSFRRKTEAFF. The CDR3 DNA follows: TGTGCCAGCAGCTTTAGGAGGAAGACTGAAGCTTTCTTT.

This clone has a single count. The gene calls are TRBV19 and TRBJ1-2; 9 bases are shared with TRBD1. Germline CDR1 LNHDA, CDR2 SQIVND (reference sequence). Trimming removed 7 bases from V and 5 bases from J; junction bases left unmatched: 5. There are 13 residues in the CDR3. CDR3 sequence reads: CASKAGQGYGYTF. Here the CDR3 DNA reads TGTGCCAGTAAGGCGGGACAGGGTTATGGCTACACCTTC. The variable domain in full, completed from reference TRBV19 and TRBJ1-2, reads DGGITQSPKYLFRKEGQNVTLSCEQNLNHDAMYWYRQDPGQGLRLIYYSQIVNDFQKGDIAEGYSVSREKKESFPLTVTSAQKNPTAFYLCASKAGQGYGYTFGSGTRLTVV.

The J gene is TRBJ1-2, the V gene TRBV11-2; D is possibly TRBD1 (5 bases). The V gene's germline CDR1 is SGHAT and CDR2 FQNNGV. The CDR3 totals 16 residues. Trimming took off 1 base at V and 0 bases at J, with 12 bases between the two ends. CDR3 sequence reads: CASSLGGAAANYGYTF. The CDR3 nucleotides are TGTGCCAGCAGCTTAGGTGGGGCGGCGGCTAACTATGGCTACACCTTC.

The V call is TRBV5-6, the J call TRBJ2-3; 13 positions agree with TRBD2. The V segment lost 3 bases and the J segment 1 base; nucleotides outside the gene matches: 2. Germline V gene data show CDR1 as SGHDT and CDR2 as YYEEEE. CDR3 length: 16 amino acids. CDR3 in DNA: TGTGCCAGCAGCTGGGGGACTAGCGGGGGCACAGATACGCAGTATTTT. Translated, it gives CASSWGTSGGTDTQYF. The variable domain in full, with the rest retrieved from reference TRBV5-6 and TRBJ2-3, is DAGVTQSPTHLIKTRGQQVTLRCSPKSGHDTVSWYQQALGQGPQFIFQYYEEEERQRGNFPDRFSGHQFPNYSSELNVNALLLGDSALYLCASSWGTSGGTDTQYFGPGTRLTVL.

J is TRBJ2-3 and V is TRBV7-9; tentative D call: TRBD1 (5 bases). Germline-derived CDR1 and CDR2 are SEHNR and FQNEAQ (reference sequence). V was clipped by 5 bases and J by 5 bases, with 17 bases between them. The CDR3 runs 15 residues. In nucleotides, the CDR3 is TGTGCCAGCAGCCCCCCGTTCAGGGTGGGAGATACGCAGTATTTT. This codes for CASSPPFRVGDTQYF. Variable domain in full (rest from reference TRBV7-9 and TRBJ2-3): DTGVSQNPRHKITKRGQNVTFRCDPISEHNRLYWYRQTLGQGPEFLTYFQNEAQLEKSRLLSDRFSAERPKGSFSTLEIQRTEQGDSAMYLCASSPPFRVGDTQYFGPGTRLTVL.

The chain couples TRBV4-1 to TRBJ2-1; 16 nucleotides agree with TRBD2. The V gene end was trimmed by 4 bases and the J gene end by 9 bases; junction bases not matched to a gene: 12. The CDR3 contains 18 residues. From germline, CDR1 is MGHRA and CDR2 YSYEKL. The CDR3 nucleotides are TGCGCCAGCAGCCGAGGGACTAGCGGGGGGGCATTTGAAGTTGAGCAGTTCTTC. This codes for CASSRGTSGGAFEVEQFF.

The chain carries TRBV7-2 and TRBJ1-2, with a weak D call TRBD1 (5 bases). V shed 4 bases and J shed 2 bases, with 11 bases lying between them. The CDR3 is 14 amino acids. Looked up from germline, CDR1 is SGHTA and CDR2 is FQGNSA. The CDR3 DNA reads TGTGCCAGCAGCTCCCAGGGCCCAAACTATGGCTACACCTTC. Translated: CASSSQGPNYGYTF.

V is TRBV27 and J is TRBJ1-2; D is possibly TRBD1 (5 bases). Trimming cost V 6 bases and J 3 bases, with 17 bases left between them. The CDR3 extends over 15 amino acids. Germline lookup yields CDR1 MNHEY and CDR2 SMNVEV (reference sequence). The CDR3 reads CASSQTVQGDYGYTF. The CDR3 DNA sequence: TGTGCCAGCAGCCAAACCGTCCAGGGCGACTATGGCTACACCTTC.

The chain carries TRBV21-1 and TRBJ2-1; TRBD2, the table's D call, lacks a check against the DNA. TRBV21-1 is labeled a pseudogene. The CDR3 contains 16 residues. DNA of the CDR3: TGTGCCAGCAGCAAAGTGGGGGGGGGCGTGTTCCATGAGCAGTTCTTC. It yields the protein CASSKVGGGVFHEQFF.